The next 6 T cell receptor beta chains were all read from a single sample in a study of shared clonotypes between healthy human individuals. Produced via immunoSEQ multiplex PCR; TCRdb's table is partial and in-frame only. Of a few million clones in the sample, approximately 90% were seen once. Sequences were obtained from naive CD4+ T cells sorted from blood. Subset of the sample: CD45RA+ positively selected. The receptors shown here come from a young man in good health.

This clone was observed once. This chain joins TRBV2 and TRBJ2-7, with 8 nucleotides matching TRBD1. Germline assignment: CDR1 SNHLY and CDR2 FYNNEI. This CDR3 region has 15 residues. V lost 6 bases, J lost 5 bases, and 12 bases stayed unmatched. DNA for the CDR3: TGTGCCAGCAGGATAAGGACAGGGTCTTGGAACGAGCAGTACTTC. Its protein product is CASRIRTGSWNEQYF.

The chain employs TRBV18 and TRBJ2-5, with 10 bases aligning to TRBD2. In germline, CDR1 is KGHSH, CDR2 LQKENI. The CDR3 covers 16 residues. Trimming at V came to 6 bases and at J to 4 bases, leaving 11 bases not matched to a gene. CDR3 residues: CASSPGLARGRETQYF. CDR3 coding DNA: TGTGCCAGCTCCCCGGGACTAGCGAGGGGTCGAGAGACCCAGTACTTC.

The V and J genes are TRBV11-2 and TRBJ2-5, with 11 bases aligning to TRBD2. The CDR3 spans 15 residues. The ends lost 3 bases at V and 5 bases at J; junction bases unmatched: 5. The germline CDR1 and CDR2 sequences are SGHAT and FQNNGV. CDR3 sequence (DNA): TGTGCCAGCAGCTTTAGCGGGGGGGCCCGGGAGACCCAGTACTTC. This gives the protein CASSFSGGARETQYF.

The chain carries TRBV10-3 and TRBJ1-3; D ambiguous. CDR3 length: 17 residues. CDR1 is ENHRY, CDR2 SYGVKD, per germline. The V end lost 6 bases, the J end lost 0 bases, and 18 bases lay between the germline ends. CDR3 region: CAIRPDLGRISGNTIYF. CDR3 DNA: TGTGCCATCAGGCCGGACCTTGGACGGATCTCTGGAAACACCATATATTTT.

The chain couples TRBV4-1 to TRBJ2-3; the D gene is possibly TRBD1 (5 bases). V was shortened by 1 base and J by 6 bases, with 8 bases between the two germline ends. The CDR3 spans 13 residues. The germline gives CDR1 MGHRA, CDR2 YSYEKL. The CDR3, as DNA: TGCGCCAGCAGCCAAGTTCCAGGGGATACGCAGTATTTT. Translating gives CASSQVPGDTQYF.

Concerning this clone itself: This specimen includes other DNA sequences encoding the same CDR3. The J gene is TRBJ2-2, the V gene TRBV5-4; the match to TRBD1 covers 7 bases. Germline loops: CDR1 SGHNT, CDR2 YYREEE (reference sequence). This CDR3 is built from 15 residues. The V segment lost 0 bases and the J segment 1 base; nucleotides outside the gene matches: 0. The CDR3: CASSLGTGNTGELFF. The CDR3 DNA sequence: TGTGCCAGCAGCTTGGGGACAGGGAACACCGGGGAGCTGTTTTTT.